These T cell receptor beta chains were read from a single sample in a study of shared clonotypes between healthy human individuals. Sequencing used immunoSEQ multiplex PCR; TCRdb keeps in-frame clones, though not all of them. The data contain 780,000 or so clones, around 77% of them singletons. Sequenced material: memory CD4+ T cells sorted from blood. All receptors derive from a woman aged 30 to 39 in good health. Each CDR3 is given with its conserved first and last residue. Fields, in order: clone size, J gene, V gene, D gene, CDR3 protein, CDR3 DNA. A D gene is named only where the DNA matches it firmly. Expanded clones are given a class, and other clones once, few, many or no size at all.

>-|TRBJ2-3|TRBV11-1|TRBD1
CASSPRTGQSGPDTQYF
TGTGCCAGCAGCCCCAGGACAGGGCAGAGTGGTCCGGATACGCAGTATTTT
>few|TRBJ2-1|TRBV5-4|-
CASRPRPYSPYNEQFF
TGTGCCAGCAGGCCCCGACCCTACAGCCCCTACAATGAGCAGTTCTTC
>-|TRBJ2-7|TRBV6-1|-
CASSDDRSYEQYF
TGTGCCAGCAGTGATGACAGGAGCTACGAGCAGTACTTC
>-|TRBJ2-5|TRBV11-3|TRBD2
CASSLAAVKETQYF
TGTGCCAGCTCACTAGCGGCGGTAAAAGAGACCCAGTACTTC
>-|TRBJ1-1|TRBV7-9|-
CASSFYTGTNTEAFF
TGTGCCAGCAGCTTTTATACAGGGACGAACACTGAAGCTTTCTTT
>-|TRBJ2-1|TRBV21-1|-
CASSSGGLGNEQFF
TGTGCCAGCAGCTCAGGGGGCTTGGGCAATGAGCAGTTCTTC
>-|TRBJ2-5|TRBV4-2|-
CASSLPGAKETQYF
TGTGCCAGCAGCCTTCCGGGCGCAAAAGAGACCCAGTACTTC
>-|TRBJ1-5|TRBV28|-
CASSLRVEGNQPQHF
TGTGCCAGCAGTTTAAGGGTGGAGGGCAATCAGCCCCAGCATTTT
>few|TRBJ2-7|TRBV28|TRBD1
CASRPVTGDSYEQYF
TGTGCCAGCAGACCTGTTACAGGGGACTCCTACGAGCAGTACTTC
>once|TRBJ2-3|TRBV30|-
CAWSFHYSPFDTQYF
TGTGCCTGGAGTTTTCATTACTCCCCATTTGATACGCAGTATTTT
>-|TRBJ2-3|TRBV30|-
CAWSVQRVRGDTQYF
TGTGCCTGGAGTGTACAGCGGGTCCGAGGGGATACGCAGTATTTT
>-|TRBJ2-2|TRBV28|-
CASSLLPRPGELFF
TGTGCCAGCAGTTTACTCCCTCGGCCCGGGGAGCTGTTTTTT
>few|TRBJ2-3|TRBV5-1|-
CASSLGDRDADTQYF
TGCGCCAGCAGCTTGGGGGATAGGGACGCAGATACGCAGTATTTT
>-|TRBJ2-2|TRBV9|-
CASSVEGATNTGELFF
TGTGCCAGCAGCGTAGAGGGAGCGACAAACACCGGGGAGCTGTTTTTT
>-|TRBJ1-4|TRBV28|-
CASGREKLFF
TGTGCCAGCGGTCGGGAAAAACTGTTTTTT
>few|TRBJ1-2|TRBV28|-
CASAGPVYGYTF
TGTGCCAGCGCGGGACCGGTCTATGGCTACACCTTC
>-|TRBJ2-7|TRBV5-1|-
CASREGTGIGEQYF
TGCGCCAGCCGGGAGGGGACAGGGATAGGAGAGCAGTACTTC
>few|TRBJ1-3|TRBV7-8|-
CASSLVSSGNTIYF
TGTGCCAGCAGCTTAGTCAGCTCTGGAAACACCATATATTTT
>-|TRBJ2-7|TRBV18|TRBD1
CASSPPGQGTYEQYF
TGTGCCAGCTCACCTCCGGGACAGGGAACCTACGAGCAGTACTTC
>-|TRBJ1-1|TRBV6-5|-
CASSYEGGMNTEAFF
TGTGCCAGCAGTTACGAGGGGGGTATGAACACTGAAGCTTTCTTT
>-|TRBJ1-1|TRBV5-4|-
CASSFVGAQTEAFF
TGTGCCAGCAGCTTTGTGGGGGCGCAAACTGAAGCTTTCTTT
>-|TRBJ2-7|TRBV6-1|TRBD1
CASTPGQAVVSEQYF
TGTGCCAGCACTCCGGGACAGGCGGTAGTAAGCGAGCAGTACTTC
>-|TRBJ2-1|TRBV7-9|-
CASSLVESYNEQFF
TGTGCCAGCAGCTTAGTCGAGTCCTACAATGAGCAGTTCTTC
>-|TRBJ2-1|TRBV12-2|-
CASRLVVTSLYNEQFF
TGTGCAAGTCGCTTAGTTGTGACTAGCTTGTACAATGAGCAGTTCTTC
>-|TRBJ1-1|TRBV7-2|-
CASSLRHEAFF
TGTGCCAGCAGCTTGCGGCATGAAGCTTTCTTT
>few|TRBJ2-7|TRBV2|TRBD1
CASNQPGQRSYEQYF
TGTGCCAGCAATCAGCCGGGACAGAGATCCTACGAGCAGTACTTC
>-|TRBJ2-1|TRBV6-1|TRBD1
CASSVYLPRGTGDYNEQFF
TGTGCCAGCAGTGTCTACCTACCTAGGGGGACAGGGGACTACAATGAGCAGTTCTTC
>-|TRBJ2-2|TRBV5-1|TRBD1
CASSITGVDTGELFF
TGCGCCAGCAGCATCACAGGGGTCGACACCGGGGAGCTGTTTTTT
>once|TRBJ2-6|TRBV9|-
CASSVSGANVLTF
TGTGCCAGCAGCGTCTCTGGGGCCAACGTCCTGACTTTC
>-|TRBJ2-3|TRBV19|TRBD1
CASSMRATGVADTQYF
TGTGCCAGTAGTATGAGAGCGACAGGGGTGGCAGATACGCAGTATTTT
>-|TRBJ2-7|TRBV7-9|TRBD2
CASSLGPAGEYEQYF
TGTGCCAGCAGCTTAGGTCCAGCGGGGGAATACGAGCAGTACTTC
>-|TRBJ1-2|TRBV27|-
CASSQSGFPYGYTF
TGTGCCAGCAGCCAAAGCGGGTTCCCCTATGGCTACACCTTC